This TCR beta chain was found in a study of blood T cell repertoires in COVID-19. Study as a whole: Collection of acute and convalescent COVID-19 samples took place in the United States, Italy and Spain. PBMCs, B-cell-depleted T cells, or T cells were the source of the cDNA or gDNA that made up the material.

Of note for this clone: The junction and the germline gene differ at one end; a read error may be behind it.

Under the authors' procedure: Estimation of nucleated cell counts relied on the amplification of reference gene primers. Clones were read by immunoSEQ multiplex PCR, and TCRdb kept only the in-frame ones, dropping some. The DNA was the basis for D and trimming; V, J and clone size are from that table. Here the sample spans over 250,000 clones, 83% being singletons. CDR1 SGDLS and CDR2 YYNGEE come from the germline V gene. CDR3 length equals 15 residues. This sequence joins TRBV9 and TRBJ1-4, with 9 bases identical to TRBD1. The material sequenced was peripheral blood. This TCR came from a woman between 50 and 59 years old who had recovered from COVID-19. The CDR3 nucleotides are TGTGCCAGCAGCACTGGACAGGGGAGTAATGAAAAGCTGTTTTTT. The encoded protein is CASSTGQGSNEKLFF.